This T cell receptor beta chain stems from a study of neurological immune-mediated disorders. Looked up from germline, CDR1 is MNHNS and CDR2 is SASEGT. The CDR3 has 18 residues. The V gene lost 5 bases and the J gene lost 1 base, with 23 bases spanning the gap. Via MiXCR, TCRdb re-called the 5' RACE reads, giving one row per CDR3 protein. The table lists about 20,000 distinct CDR3 sequences, 6% to 8.5% of them singletons. The V and J genes are TRBV6-1 and TRBJ1-1; possibly TRBD1 for D (6 bases). Sequenced sample: CD8+ T cells from blood. This TCR derives from a woman aged 25 to 39 with HTLV-1-associated myelopathy (HAM/TSP). CDR3 region: CASSPNRGQSIENTEAFF. CDR3 bases: TGTGCCAGCAGTCCCAACCGTGGACAGTCCATTGAGAACACTGAAGCTTTCTTT.